A selection of T cell receptor beta chains follows, all from one sample in a study of prognosis after radiotherapy for stage I lung cancer. TCRdb itself ran the multiplex PCR reads through MiXCR, one entry per CDR3 protein. The sample yields approximately 25,000 distinct CDR3 sequences, approximately 40% seen once. The material sequenced was PBMCs, taken before or after stereotactic body radiation therapy (not recorded which). The source of these receptors is a donor aged 50 or older with non-small cell lung cancer. The CDR3 runs from the conserved cysteine through the conserved F or W. Where a row states a size, it is once, few, many or the class of an expanded clone; other rows omit it.

cdr3_length: 17
v_call: TRBV6-2/TRBV6-3
clone_size: few
j_call: TRBJ2-1
cdr3_aa: CASSHDLKRGGRNEQFF

cdr3_length: 19
v_call: TRBV30
clone_size: many
j_call: TRBJ2-3
cdr3_aa: CAWSPKLAGAPGSTDTQYF

cdr3_length: 15
v_call: TRBV11-2
clone_size: many
j_call: TRBJ1-1
cdr3_aa: CASSLKFRGATEAFF

cdr3_length: 14
v_call: TRBV16
clone_size: NA
j_call: TRBJ2-3
cdr3_aa: CASSPRRVADTQYF

cdr3_length: 12
v_call: TRBV7-2
clone_size: many
j_call: TRBJ2-7
cdr3_aa: CASSLVGYEQYF

cdr3_length: 18
v_call: TRBV12-3/TRBV12-4
clone_size: medium-sized
j_call: TRBJ2-2
cdr3_aa: CASSLRGMVRPNTGELFF

cdr3_length: 17
v_call: TRBV20-1
clone_size: NA
j_call: TRBJ1-2
cdr3_aa: CSARVRGGASSSYGYTF

cdr3_length: 16
v_call: TRBV11-2
clone_size: medium-sized
j_call: TRBJ2-7
cdr3_aa: CASSLDRLAATREQYF

cdr3_length: 14
v_call: TRBV5-1
clone_size: medium-sized
j_call: TRBJ2-3
cdr3_aa: CATRSGRSTDTQYF

cdr3_length: 16
v_call: TRBV7-2
clone_size: many
j_call: TRBJ1-6
cdr3_aa: CASSLFRGNYNSPLHF

cdr3_length: 20
v_call: TRBV9
clone_size: many
j_call: TRBJ2-5
cdr3_aa: CASSVALGADGTSGQETQYF

cdr3_length: 15
v_call: TRBV4-1
clone_size: many
j_call: TRBJ1-2
cdr3_aa: CASSQGTPVNYGYTF

cdr3_length: 14
v_call: TRBV27
clone_size: NA
j_call: TRBJ2-1
cdr3_aa: CASKLTQVHNEQFF